Listed here are 29 T cell receptor beta chains from one sample, sequenced in a study of cytomegalovirus exposure and HLA in healthy donors (TCRdb year 2017). Libraries were made using the immunoSEQ multiplex PCR assay. TCRdb stores this immuneACCESS table with in-frame sequences only. Part of the clones is absent; in the studies checked, under half of the shortfall reflects unresolved V genes, and no reason is known for the rest. The sample table lists about 160,000 clones, around nine tenths of them with a count of one. Just over 4% of the sample comes from the top ten. The specimen was PBMCs. The receptors come from a man aged 18 to 35 in good health and CMV-seropositive.

This clone was seen only once. The chain combines TRBV12-5 with TRBJ2-5; 10 nucleotides align to TRBD2. Unmatched junction bases numbered 3, after V lost 3 bases and J lost 2 bases. CDR3 size: 15 residues. Germline V gene data show CDR1 as LGHNT and CDR2 as FRNRAP. CDR3 amino acids: CASGFSGRPQETQYF. Written as DNA, the CDR3 is TGTGCTAGTGGTTTTAGCGGGAGGCCACAAGAGACCCAGTACTTC. Complete variable domain (other parts from reference TRBV12-5 and TRBJ2-5): DARVTQTPRHKVTEMGQEVTMRCQPILGHNTVFWYRQTMMQGLELLAYFRNRAPLDDSGMPKDRFSAEMPDATLATLKIQPSEPRDSAVYFCASGFSGRPQETQYFGPGTRLLVL.

This rearrangement joins TRBV9 to TRBJ1-4; D ambiguous. Per the germline V gene, CDR1 is SGDLS and CDR2 is YYNGEE. Trimming shortened V by 6 bases and J by 8 bases, and 20 bases separated the two germline ends. The CDR3 has 15 amino acids. The CDR3 bases are TGTGCCAGCAACTCACGCGGGGATATCAACGAAAAACTGTTTTTT. This translates into CASNSRGDINEKLFF.

This clone came up once. V usage is TRBV6-5 and J usage is TRBJ2-7, with 7 bases identical to TRBD1. Germline CDR1 reads MNHEY; CDR2 reads SVGAGI. Losses at the gene ends were 2 bases for V and 4 bases for J; bases not matched to a gene: 5. The CDR3 consists of 14 residues. CDR3 sequence (DNA): TGTGCCAGCAGTTACGGCCGGGACAGTTACGAGCAGTACTTC. This codes for CASSYGRDSYEQYF.

This clone appeared a few times. The V and J genes are TRBV7-9 and TRBJ2-2; 10 bases align to TRBD2. CDR1 is SEHNR and CDR2 is FQNEAQ in the germline V gene (reference sequence). V was clipped by 5 bases and J by 0 bases; unmatched bases: 6. CDR3 length: 17 residues. The CDR3 DNA sequence: TGTGCCAGCAGCCCCAAAGCGGGAGGGGCGAACACCGGGGAGCTGTTTTTT. Its translation: CASSPKAGGANTGELFF. The full variable domain, rest sourced from reference TRBV7-9 and TRBJ2-2, is DTGVSQNPRHKITKRGQNVTFRCDPISEHNRLYWYRQTLGQGPEFLTYFQNEAQLEKSRLLSDRFSAERPKGSFSTLEIQRTEQGDSAMYLCASSPKAGGANTGELFFGEGSRLTVL.

The J gene is TRBJ1-2, the V gene TRBV19; D unresolved. This CDR3 spans 14 amino acids. V lost 5 bases to trimming and J lost 0 bases, with 10 bases between them. Germline-derived CDR1 and CDR2 are LNHDA and SQIVND (reference sequence). CDR3 sequence reads: CASSPGLSNYGYTF. CDR3 nucleotide sequence: TGTGCCAGTAGTCCAGGACTCTCTAACTATGGCTACACCTTC. Drawing the rest from reference TRBV19 and TRBJ1-2, the complete variable domain is DGGITQSPKYLFRKEGQNVTLSCEQNLNHDAMYWYRQDPGQGLRLIYYSQIVNDFQKGDIAEGYSVSREKKESFPLTVTSAQKNPTAFYLCASSPGLSNYGYTFGSGTRLTVV.

This clone was picked up one time. V is TRBV28 and J is TRBJ2-3, with 7 bases aligning to TRBD2. The V gene's germline CDR1 is MDHEN and CDR2 SYDVKM. The CDR3 totals 13 residues. The J segment lost 3 bases and the V segment lost 3 bases, leaving 0 bases of the junction unmatched. Written as DNA, the CDR3 is TGTGCCAGCAGTTTGGGAGGGACAGATACGCAGTATTTT. It is translated as CASSLGGTDTQYF.

V gene TRBV7-2 combines with J gene TRBJ2-7; D gene ambiguous. The CDR3 is 13 residues long. CDR1 SGHTA and CDR2 FQGNSA come from the germline V gene. With 2 bases removed from V and 2 bases from J, the gap between germline ends came to 7 bases. The CDR3 DNA reads TGTGCCAGCAGCTTACCTACAGCCTACGAGCAGTACTTC. This codes for CASSLPTAYEQYF. Based on the CDR3 plus reference TRBV7-2 and TRBJ2-7, the full variable domain is GAGVSQSPSNKVTEKGKDVELRCDPISGHTALYWYRQSLGQGLEFLIYFQGNSAPDKSGLPSDRFSAERTGGSVSTLTIQRTQQEDSAVYLCASSLPTAYEQYFGPGTRLTVT.

The rearrangement uses TRBV28 and TRBJ2-7; D is undetermined. The germline V and J ends were trimmed by 3 bases and 5 bases, with 17 bases remaining between them. The CDR3 has 15 amino acids. The germline V gene has CDR1 MDHEN and CDR2 SYDVKM. CDR3 sequence (DNA): TGTGCCAGCAGTTTTAATTCGAATCTCAGAAACGAGCAGTACTTC. Encoded protein: CASSFNSNLRNEQYF.

This chain joins TRBV6-1 and TRBJ2-1, with 13 bases lining up with TRBD2. Germline V gives CDR1 MNHNS, CDR2 SASEGT. The CDR3 consists of 15 residues. J gave up 5 bases and V 5 bases, and 3 bases lay outside the gene matches. The CDR3 coding sequence is TGTGCCAGCAGTCGACTAGCGGGAGGACACAATGAGCAGTTCTTC. Encoded protein: CASSRLAGGHNEQFF.

This clone was recorded only once. The chain is built from TRBV6-1 and TRBJ2-1; 11 bases map to TRBD2. Germline CDR1 is MNHNS and CDR2 is SASEGT. The length of the CDR3 is 15 residues. The J segment lost 13 bases and the V segment lost 6 bases, leaving 14 bases of the junction unmatched. CDR3 region: CASRKGLADPSGQFF. In DNA, the CDR3 is TGTGCCAGCAGGAAGGGACTAGCGGACCCTTCGGGACAGTTCTTC.

This sequence joins TRBV4-1 and TRBJ1-1, with a possible D match to TRBD1 (5 bases). Germline V lookup: CDR1 MGHRA, CDR2 YSYEKL. CDR3 length: 17 amino acids. V was trimmed by 2 bases and J by 6 bases, leaving 22 bases between them. The CDR3 nucleotides read TGCGCCAGCAGCCAAAGGGCGTCGCAGTGGGGGGGGGCTGAAGCTTTCTTT. It is translated as CASSQRASQWGGAEAFF.

The chain couples TRBV6-5 to TRBJ2-2; tentatively, D is TRBD1 (5 bases). Germline lookup yields CDR1 MNHEY and CDR2 SVGAGI. The V end was cut by 6 bases, the J end by 3 bases, with 11 bases between. The CDR3 totals 14 residues. In DNA form, the CDR3 reads TGTGCCAGCAGCAGGGCTTGGGACACCGGGGAGCTGTTTTTT. Protein: CASSRAWDTGELFF.

V gene TRBV19 combines with J gene TRBJ2-1; D is unresolved. The germline V gene encodes CDR1 LNHDA and CDR2 SQIVND (reference sequence). V was trimmed by 3 bases and J by 7 bases, leaving 10 bases between them. This CDR3 has 13 residues. CDR3 residues: CASSILGSNEQFF. CDR3 sequence (DNA): TGTGCCAGTAGTATCCTCGGTTCGAATGAGCAGTTCTTC.

The chain combines TRBV5-4 with TRBJ2-1; D may be TRBD2 (6 bases). V dropped 0 bases and J dropped 3 bases, with 16 bases sitting between them. This CDR3 comprises 17 residues. Per the germline V gene, CDR1 is SGHNT and CDR2 is YYREEE (reference sequence). This CDR3 is CASSLGGLTRRYNEQFF. CDR3 coding DNA: TGTGCCAGCAGCTTGGGGGGACTCACCAGACGCTACAATGAGCAGTTCTTC.

This chain joins TRBV4-1 and TRBJ2-7, with unresolved D. The CDR3 extends over 15 amino acids. V lost 1 base, J lost 1 base, and 11 bases lay in between. CDR1 MGHRA and CDR2 YSYEKL come from the germline V gene. CDR3 residues: CASSQGTVQSYEQYF. CDR3 nucleotides: TGCGCCAGCAGCCAAGGAACGGTACAGTCCTACGAGCAGTACTTC.

The V gene is TRBV5-4, the J gene TRBJ2-3; 12 positions match TRBD1. Germline values: CDR1 SGHNT, CDR2 YYREEE (reference sequence). The CDR3 contains 15 residues. With 4 bases clipped from V and 2 bases from J, the junction kept 2 bases outside the gene matches. The CDR3 bases are TGTGCCAGCAGCCGGGGACAGGGGGCCACAGATACGCAGTATTTT. Encoded protein: CASSRGQGATDTQYF.

The chain is built from TRBV28 and TRBJ2-7; the match to TRBD1 covers 8 bases. Losses at the gene ends were 4 bases for V and 2 bases for J; bases not matched to a gene: 10. The CDR3 is made up of 16 amino acids. Germline V gene data show CDR1 as MDHEN and CDR2 as SYDVKM. The DNA for the CDR3 is TGTGCCAGCAGTTCAACTCGGACAGGGCTCACCTACGAGCAGTACTTC. It yields the protein CASSSTRTGLTYEQYF.

The V call is TRBV21-1, the J call TRBJ2-5; no check of the table's D call, TRBD2, against the DNA was made. TRBV21-1 is tagged as a pseudogene. The CDR3 contains 16 residues. As DNA, the CDR3 is TGTGCCAGCAGCTGGCGGCTAGCGGGAGTACAAGAGACCCAGTACTTC. Its protein is CASSWRLAGVQETQYF.

This clone has only a few counts. J is TRBJ2-7 and V is TRBV19; the D gene is possibly TRBD2 (6 bases). Looked up from germline, CDR1 is LNHDA and CDR2 is SQIVND (reference sequence). V lost 3 bases, J lost 3 bases, and 9 bases lay in between. The CDR3 length is 13 residues. CDR3 bases: TGTGCCAGTAGTATTGGCGGGAACTACGAGCAGTACTTC. This translates into CASSIGGNYEQYF.

This CDR3 is CASSLATGWSYEQYF. CDR3 in DNA: TGTGCCAGCAGCTTGGCGACAGGGTGGTCCTACGAGCAGTACTTC. The V call is TRBV5-6, the J call TRBJ2-7, with 7 bases matching TRBD1. The germline V gene encodes CDR1 SGHDT and CDR2 YYEEEE. The CDR3 contains 15 residues. V lost 0 bases to trimming and J lost 1 base; unmatched junction nucleotides: 4.

The chain carries TRBV7-9 and TRBJ2-3; 8 nucleotides align to TRBD1. The V and J ends lost 0 bases and 4 bases, in that order; junction bases with no gene match: 6. The CDR3 sequence is 16 residues long. Per the germline V gene, CDR1 is SEHNR and CDR2 is FQNEAQ (reference sequence). CDR3 amino acids: CASSLAGRGPSDTQYF. CDR3 nucleotide sequence: TGTGCCAGCAGCTTAGCAGGCAGGGGGCCTTCAGATACGCAGTATTTT. Variable domain in full (rest from reference TRBV7-9 and TRBJ2-3): DTGVSQNPRHKITKRGQNVTFRCDPISEHNRLYWYRQTLGQGPEFLTYFQNEAQLEKSRLLSDRFSAERPKGSFSTLEIQRTEQGDSAMYLCASSLAGRGPSDTQYFGPGTRLTVL.

The gene calls are TRBV6-4 and TRBJ2-6; D remains unclear. The V end lost 2 bases, the J end lost 0 bases, and 5 bases lay between the germline ends. Germline V CDR1 and CDR2: MRHNA, SNTAGT. The CDR3 extends over 15 amino acids. The CDR3 nucleotides are TGTGCCAGCAGTGACACCTACTCTGGGGCCAACGTCCTGACTTTC. Residues: CASSDTYSGANVLTF.

The V and J genes are TRBV6-1 and TRBJ2-7; TRBD1 agrees at 9 bases. The CDR3 has 13 amino acids. J lost 5 bases, V lost 6 bases, and 5 bases had no gene match. From germline, CDR1 is MNHNS and CDR2 SASEGT. CDR3 amino acids: CASSGQGSHEQYF. The CDR3 nucleotides are TGTGCCAGCAGCGGACAGGGGTCCCACGAGCAGTACTTC.

The V call is TRBV19, the J call TRBJ2-1, with 11 nucleotides matching TRBD2. This CDR3 has 13 residues. With 5 bases clipped from V and 9 bases from J, the junction kept 3 bases outside the gene matches. Germline-derived CDR1 and CDR2 are LNHDA and SQIVND (reference sequence). The CDR3 protein is CASSVAGGLEQFF. As DNA, the CDR3 is TGTGCCAGTAGTGTAGCGGGAGGGCTTGAGCAGTTCTTC. Full variable domain (missing parts from reference TRBV19 and TRBJ2-1): DGGITQSPKYLFRKEGQNVTLSCEQNLNHDAMYWYRQDPGQGLRLIYYSQIVNDFQKGDIAEGYSVSREKKESFPLTVTSAQKNPTAFYLCASSVAGGLEQFFGPGTRLTVL.

The J gene is TRBJ2-1, the V gene TRBV5-1; 12 nucleotides agree with TRBD2. The CDR3 length is 17 residues. From germline, CDR1 is SGHRS and CDR2 YFSETQ. V lost 5 bases, J lost 8 bases, and 14 bases stayed unmatched. The CDR3 loop is CASRASGRALQVYEQFF. CDR3 DNA sequence: TGCGCCAGCAGGGCTAGCGGGAGGGCCCTTCAGGTCTATGAGCAGTTCTTC.

Here the CDR3 DNA reads TGCGCCAGCAGCCTCTCGGACAGGAAAGAGACCCAGTACTTC. It is translated as CASSLSDRKETQYF. J is TRBJ2-5 and V is TRBV5-1, with 7 bases aligning to TRBD1. Germline V lookup: CDR1 SGHRS, CDR2 YFSETQ. The CDR3 is 14 amino acids. Trimming cost V 4 bases and J 3 bases; bases outside gene matches: 6.

The rearrangement links TRBV5-1 to TRBJ2-3; D ambiguous. Germline CDR1 and CDR2: SGHRS and YFSETQ. Between the trimmed V and J ends, which lost 4 bases and 0 bases, there was a span of 6 bases. The CDR3 is made up of 13 amino acids. CDR3: CASSPYSTDTQYF. In DNA form, the CDR3 reads TGCGCCAGCAGCCCCTATAGCACAGATACGCAGTATTTT.

V gene TRBV6-5 combines with J gene TRBJ2-7; 9 nucleotides align to TRBD1. The germline V gene encodes CDR1 MNHEY and CDR2 SVGAGI. V was pared by 0 bases and J by 0 bases, with 0 bases of the junction left unmatched. The CDR3 loop spans 15 amino acids. In DNA form, the CDR3 reads TGTGCCAGCAGTTACTCGGGACAGGGCTCCTACGAGCAGTACTTC. Translation: CASSYSGQGSYEQYF.

The gene calls are TRBV6-6 and TRBJ2-3; the match to TRBD2 covers 7 bases. CDR3 size: 14 residues. Looked up from germline, CDR1 is MNHNY and CDR2 is SVGAGI (reference sequence). Trimming took 8 bases from V and 4 from J; bases not matched to a gene: 9. Here the CDR3 reads CASEGGSRSDTQYF. The CDR3 bases are TGTGCCAGCGAGGGCGGGAGTCGCTCAGATACGCAGTATTTT.